The clone carrying this T cell receptor beta chain was observed many times. Its cognate antigen is unknown. TCRdb independently ran MiXCR on the 5' RACE reads; one entry per CDR3 protein. The sample includes fewer than 140,000 distinct CDR3 sequences, around 12% of them seen just once. The data derive from a study of T-cell memory formation after mild COVID-19. At the level of the study: Across donors, TCR clusters were largely donor specific. Study findings and constraints: The study detected some responding clones in pre-infection memory, suggesting cross-reactive memory joined. Clones that contracted from day 15 to 85 had balanced CD4/CD8; later expanders were CD4+ biased.

CDR1 SEHNR and CDR2 FQNEAQ come from the germline V gene (reference sequence). This CDR3 contains 17 residues. V gave up 0 bases and J gave up 2 bases, with 16 bases separating them. This sequence joins TRBV7-9 and TRBJ1-1; D is perhaps TRBD1 (6 bases). The sequenced material came from PBMCs or a T cell subset sorted from them (not recorded which). The TCR sequence derives from an adult woman who had mild COVID-19 (a few samples of this study predate the infection). Cell type and time point are not known. CDR3 loop: CASSLAPWGHVNTEAFF. The CDR3 region has the DNA TGTGCCAGCAGCTTAGCCCCTTGGGGACATGTAAACACTGAAGCTTTCTTT.